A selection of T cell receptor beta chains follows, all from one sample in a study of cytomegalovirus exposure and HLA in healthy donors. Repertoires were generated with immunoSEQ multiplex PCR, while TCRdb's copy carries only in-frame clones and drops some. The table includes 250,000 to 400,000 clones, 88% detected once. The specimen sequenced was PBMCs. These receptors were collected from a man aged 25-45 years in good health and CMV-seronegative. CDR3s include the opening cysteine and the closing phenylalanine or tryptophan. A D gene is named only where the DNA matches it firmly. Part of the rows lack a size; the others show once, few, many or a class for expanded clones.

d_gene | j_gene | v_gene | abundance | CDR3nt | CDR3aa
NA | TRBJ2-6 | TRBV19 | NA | TGTGCCAGTAGTACGGCTAGCTGGAGCACCTCTGGGGCCAACGTCCTGACTTTC | CASSTASWSTSGANVLTF
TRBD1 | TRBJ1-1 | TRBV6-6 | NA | TGTGCCAGCAGTTACCCCGACAGGGTCGCTGAAGCTTTCTTT | CASSYPDRVAEAFF
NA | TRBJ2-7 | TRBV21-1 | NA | TGTGCCAGCAGCGACCGGGATTACGAGCAGTACTTC | CASSDRDYEQYF
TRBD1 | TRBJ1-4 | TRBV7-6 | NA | TGTGCCAGCAGCTCGGACAGGGTATACGAAAAACTGTTTTTT | CASSSDRVYEKLFF
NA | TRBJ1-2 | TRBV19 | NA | TGTGCCAGTAGTCCACGGGAAGGCAGCCCCTTATATGGCTACACCTTC | CASSPREGSPLYGYTF
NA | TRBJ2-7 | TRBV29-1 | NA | TGCAGCGTACGGGACTCCTACGAGCAGTACTTC | CSVRDSYEQYF
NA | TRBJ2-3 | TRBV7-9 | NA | TGTGCCAGCAGCCCTCAGGGGAAGGGAACCACAGATACGCAGTATTTT | CASSPQGKGTTDTQYF
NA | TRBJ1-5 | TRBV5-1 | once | TGCGCCAGCAGCTCCCTATGGGGCCCTAGCAATCAGCCCCAGCATTTT | CASSSLWGPSNQPQHF
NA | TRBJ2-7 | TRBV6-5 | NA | TGTGCCAGCAGTTATCAGGGATCCGAGCAGTACTTC | CASSYQGSEQYF
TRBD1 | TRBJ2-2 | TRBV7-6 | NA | TGTGCCAGCAGCTCACGGACAGGGTCTACCGGGGAGCTGTTTTTT | CASSSRTGSTGELFF
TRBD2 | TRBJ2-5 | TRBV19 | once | TGTGCCAGTAGCGGTCTAGCGGGGGGGCAAGAGACCCAGTACTTC | CASSGLAGGQETQYF
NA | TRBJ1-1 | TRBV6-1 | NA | TGTGCCAGCCCGGGACAGAACACTGAAGCTTTCTTT | CASPGQNTEAFF
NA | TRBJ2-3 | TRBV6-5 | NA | TGTGCCAGCAGTTACTCACGGGTCTCAGATACGCAGTATTTT | CASSYSRVSDTQYF
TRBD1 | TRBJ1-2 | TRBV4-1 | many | TGCGCCAGCAGCCAACCCCGAGGGCAGGGGGTAGCGAACTATGGCTACACCTTC | CASSQPRGQGVANYGYTF
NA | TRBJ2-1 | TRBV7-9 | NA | TGTGCCAGCAGCTTAGAGGCTGACAGCCGCCCCAATGAGCAGTTCTTC | CASSLEADSRPNEQFF
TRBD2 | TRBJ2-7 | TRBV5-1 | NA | TGCGCCAGCAGCGTTGTAGCGGGGGGCACCTACGAGCAGTACTTC | CASSVVAGGTYEQYF
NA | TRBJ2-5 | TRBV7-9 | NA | TGTGCCAGCAGCTTAGAAGGGGTGACGCACCTCCGGGAGACCCAGTACTTC | CASSLEGVTHLRETQYF
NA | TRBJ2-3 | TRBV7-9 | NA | TGTGCCAGCAGCCTCCTGGTCGGGGAGAGGACGCAGTATTTT | CASSLLVGERTQYF
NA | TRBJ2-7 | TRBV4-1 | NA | TGCGCCAGCAGCCAAGAGGCGAGGGAGTATAGCTACGAGCAGTACTTC | CASSQEAREYSYEQYF
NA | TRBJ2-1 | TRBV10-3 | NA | TGTGCCATCAGCGGGGTAAGACAGGAGTCCTACAATGAGCAGTTCTTC | CAISGVRQESYNEQFF
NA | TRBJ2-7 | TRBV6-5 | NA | TGTGCCAGCAGTTACTTGCAACCTAATACCCACGAGCAGTACTTC | CASSYLQPNTHEQYF
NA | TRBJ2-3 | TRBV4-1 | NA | TGCGCCAGCAGCCAGTCAGGACGGGGGTACGGCACAGATACGCAGTATTTT | CASSQSGRGYGTDTQYF
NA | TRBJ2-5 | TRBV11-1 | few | TGTGCCAGCAGCCTACGGACAGCCCAAGAGACCCAGTACTTC | CASSLRTAQETQYF
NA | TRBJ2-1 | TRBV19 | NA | TGTGCCAGTAGTATAGTTTCGGGATACAATGAGCAGTTCTTC | CASSIVSGYNEQFF
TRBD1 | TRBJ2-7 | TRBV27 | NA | TGTGCCAGCATTGACAGGGGGCGAAGAGACGAGCAGTACTTC | CASIDRGRRDEQYF
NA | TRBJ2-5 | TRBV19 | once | TGTGCCAGTAGTATACGCGGGACAGCCCTTTTCCAAGAGACCCAGTACTTC | CASSIRGTALFQETQYF
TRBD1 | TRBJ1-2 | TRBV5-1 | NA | TGCGCCAGCAGCTTAGGACAGGCTGCTAACTATGGCTACACCTTC | CASSLGQAANYGYTF
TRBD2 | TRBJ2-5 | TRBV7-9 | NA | TGTGCCAGCAGCGCTGGGACTAGCGGGAGGTCCGGGGAGACCCAGTACTTC | CASSAGTSGRSGETQYF
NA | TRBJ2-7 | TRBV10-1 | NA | TGCGCCAGCAGTTCAGGGATCTACGAGCAGTACTTC | CASSSGIYEQYF
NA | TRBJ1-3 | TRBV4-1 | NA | TGCGCCAGCAGTCGGGGAAACACCATATATTTT | CASSRGNTIYF
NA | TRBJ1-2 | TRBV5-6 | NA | TGTGCCAGCAGGGACAGAAGGGGGAACTATGGCTACACCTTC | CASRDRRGNYGYTF
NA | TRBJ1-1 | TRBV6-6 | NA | TGTGCCAGCAGTTCGACAGTAAACACTGAAGCTTTCTTT | CASSSTVNTEAFF